Reported below is one T cell receptor (beta chain). With a much larger clone just one base away, this may be a read error. V lost 2 bases, J lost 5 bases, and 11 bases stayed unmatched. In germline, CDR1 is SGHRS, CDR2 YFSETQ. CDR3 size: 17 residues. Time point given: patch test 1, 2 weeks after DPC sensitization. Treatment here: therapeutic diphenylcyclopropenone sensitization with weekly scalp DPC. The study's library attached unique molecular identifiers to single cDNA molecules. TCRdb reprocessed the RACE reads via MiXCR and lists one record per CDR3 protein. In the table there are under 65,000 distinct CDR3 sequences, around 9% of which are singletons. This record comes from a study of human T cells and chemical hapten exposure. Whole-study context: Reading of the patch tests, which applied 0.01% DPC to the upper back, occurred at 6 days.

The chain uses TRBV5-1 and TRBJ2-4; 9 bases agree with TRBD1. The sequence was collected from a woman aged 45-59 years with alopecia areata. Some clones in this sample may be carry-over from other donors' samples. This sample comprised whole blood, obtained in connection with sensitization to the hapten diphenylcyclopropenone (DPC). CDR3 amino acids: CASSLTTGTGCENIQYF. In DNA, the CDR3 is TGCGCCAGCAGCTTAACCACCGGGACAGGGTGTGAAAACATTCAGTACTTC.